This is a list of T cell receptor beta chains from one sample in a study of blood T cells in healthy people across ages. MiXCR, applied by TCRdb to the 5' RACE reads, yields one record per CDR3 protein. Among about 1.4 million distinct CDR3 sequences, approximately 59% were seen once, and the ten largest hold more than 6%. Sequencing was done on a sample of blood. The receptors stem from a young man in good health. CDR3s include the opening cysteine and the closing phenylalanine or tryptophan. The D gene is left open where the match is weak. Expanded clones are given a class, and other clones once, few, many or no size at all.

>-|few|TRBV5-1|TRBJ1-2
TGCGCCAGCAGCTTGGAACAGCATAACTATGGCTACACCTTC
CASSLEQHNYGYTF
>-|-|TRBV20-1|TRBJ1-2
TGCAGCCCCAGGGTAAACTATGGCTACACCTTC
CSPRVNYGYTF
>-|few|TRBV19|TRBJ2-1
TGTGCCAGTAGTGCTCTAGCTAGCCGTAATGAGCAGTTCTTC
CASSALASRNEQFF
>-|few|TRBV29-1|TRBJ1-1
TGCACCACATCGGCCGGGAACACTGAAGCTTTCTTT
CTTSAGNTEAFF
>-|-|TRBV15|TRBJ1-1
TGTGCCACCAGCGTCACAGGAAAGGGAGCGTGGACTGAAGCTTTCTTT
CATSVTGKGAWTEAFF
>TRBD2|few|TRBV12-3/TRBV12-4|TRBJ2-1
TGTGCCAGCAGAACCGACCCGGGACTAGCGTGGGATGAGCAGTTCTTC
CASRTDPGLAWDEQFF
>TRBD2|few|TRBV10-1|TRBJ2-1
TGCGCCAGGAGGACTAGCGGGGGTGATGAGCAGTTCTTC
CARRTSGGDEQFF
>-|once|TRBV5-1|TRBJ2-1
TGCGCCAGCGGAGACAGAAGGGATGAGCAGTTCTTC
CASGDRRDEQFF
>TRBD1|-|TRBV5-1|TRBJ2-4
TGCGCCAGCAGCACATGGACAGGGATGGATGGAGACACTCAGTACTTC
CASSTWTGMDGDTQYF
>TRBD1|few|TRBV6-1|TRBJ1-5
TGTGCCAGCATGCTTGGACAGGGGGCTAATCAGCCCCAGCATTTT
CASMLGQGANQPQHF
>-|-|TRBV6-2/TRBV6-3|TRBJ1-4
TGTGCCAGCAGTGACGGTTCAACTAATGAAAAACTGTTTTTT
CASSDGSTNEKLFF
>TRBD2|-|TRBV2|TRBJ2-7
TGTGCCAGCATGGTTAGCGGGAACGACGAGCAGTACTTC
CASMVSGNDEQYF
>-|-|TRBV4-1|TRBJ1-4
TGCGCCAGCAGCCAAGAGGGCGCCTACGAAAAACTGTTTTTT
CASSQEGAYEKLFF
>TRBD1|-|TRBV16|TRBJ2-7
TGTGCCAGCAGCCAACAACAGGGGGCGTATAGCGAGCAGTACTTC
CASSQQQGAYSEQYF
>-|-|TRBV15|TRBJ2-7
TGTGCCACCAGCAGAGACCGAGAATCCTACGAGCAGTACTTC
CATSRDRESYEQYF
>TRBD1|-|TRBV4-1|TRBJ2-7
TGCGCCAGCAGCCAAGTAGGTGGGACAGCTTTCTACGAGCAGTACTTC
CASSQVGGTAFYEQYF